The present TCR beta chain was sequenced within a study of cytomegalovirus exposure and HLA in healthy donors. Germline values: CDR1 SGHKS, CDR2 YYEKEE (reference sequence). V was cut by 0 bases and J by 2 bases, with 6 bases left in between. This CDR3 is 15 amino acids long. This PCR relied on a set of 60 Vbeta primers and 13 Jbeta primers. In the authors' workflow: Later reanalysis found about 78 million unique TCR beta chains, some 10 million of them shared. Profiled with immunoSEQ multiplex PCR; TCRdb holds only in-frame clones, not every one. V and J calls and clone size are copied from that table; D and trimming were computed from the DNA. The sample gives fewer than 250,000 clones, over 70% of which show up once; roughly 1.6% is in the top ten. General study findings and limits: CMV serostatus alone was available as immune exposure information. Some V segments (TRBV6-2 and TRBV6-3 among them) were excluded as indistinguishable. Later analysis showed TCR association rates varying by HLA locus, highest for DRB1 and lowest for HLA-C.

The count of this clone is one. Its cognate antigen is unknown. The J gene is TRBJ2-6, the V gene TRBV5-5; D is undetermined. The sequenced material came from PBMCs. The sequence derives from a young woman in good health and CMV-seronegative. For the CDR3, the DNA is TGTGCCAGCAGCTTGGTTGGAGCTGGGGCCAACGTCCTGACTTTC. It yields the protein CASSLVGAGANVLTF.